This TCR beta chain was captured in a study of beta chain features in type 1 diabetes. Study as a whole: Cell yields, age and gender were similar between patients and healthy donors.

A word on this clone: Antigen unknown.

Expressed TCRB transcripts were sequenced because the isolated RNA had all been reverse transcribed beforehand. TCRdb keeps only in-frame clones here, not all; method: immunoSEQ multiplex PCR. The table lists roughly 730,000 clones, about an eighth of them singletons, with 0.02% to 0.025% in the top ten. Study-level points and caveats: In every one of the four CD4+ subsets, TCRB CDR3s were moderately but significantly shorter in Type 1 diabetes patients.

Deletions cut 5 bases from V and 1 base from J, with 9 bases between. Germline assignment: CDR1 SEHNR and CDR2 FQNEAQ (reference sequence). The CDR3 consists of 13 residues. The chain recombines TRBV7-9 with TRBJ2-7, with no clear D. The receptor was derived from a young man with type 1 diabetes. Sequencing was carried out using naive CD4+ T cells from blood. For the CDR3, the DNA is TGTGCCAGCAGCCAGGACGTTTCCTACGAGCAGTACTTC. It translates to CASSQDVSYEQYF.